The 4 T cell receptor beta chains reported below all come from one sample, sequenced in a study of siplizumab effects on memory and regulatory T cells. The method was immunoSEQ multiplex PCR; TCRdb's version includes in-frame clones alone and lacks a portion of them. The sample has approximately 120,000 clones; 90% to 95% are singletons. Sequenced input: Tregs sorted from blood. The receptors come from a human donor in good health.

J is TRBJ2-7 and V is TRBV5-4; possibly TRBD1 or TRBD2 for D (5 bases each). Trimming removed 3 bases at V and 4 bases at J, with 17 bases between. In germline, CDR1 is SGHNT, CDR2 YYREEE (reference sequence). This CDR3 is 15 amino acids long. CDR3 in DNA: TGTGCCAGCAGCTCAGCCGGGACCAGGCCTTACGAGCAGTACTTC. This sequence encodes CASSSAGTRPYEQYF.

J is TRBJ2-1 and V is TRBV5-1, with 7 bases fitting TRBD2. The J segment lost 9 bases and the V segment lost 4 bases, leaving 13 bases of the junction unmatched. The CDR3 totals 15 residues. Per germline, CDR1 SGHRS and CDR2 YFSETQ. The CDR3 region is CASSLAGTTFSEQFF. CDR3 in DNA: TGCGCCAGCAGCCTGGCGGGGACTACCTTTAGTGAGCAGTTCTTC.

CDR3 amino acids: CASNRPGLAGPSSYNEQFF. DNA of the CDR3: TGTGCCAGCAACCGACCGGGACTAGCGGGTCCCAGCTCCTACAATGAGCAGTTCTTC. This chain links TRBV7-2 with TRBJ2-1, with 12 bases matching TRBD2. CDR1 and CDR2 from the germline V gene are SGHTA and FQGNSA. The CDR3 runs to 19 residues. Losses at the gene ends were 7 bases for V and 0 bases for J; bases not matched to a gene: 13.

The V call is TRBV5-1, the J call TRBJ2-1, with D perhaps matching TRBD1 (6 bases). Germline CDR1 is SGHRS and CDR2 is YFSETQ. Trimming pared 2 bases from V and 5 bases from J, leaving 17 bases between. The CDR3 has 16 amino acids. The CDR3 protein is CASSFETGIRDNEQFF. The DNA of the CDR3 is TGCGCCAGCAGCTTCGAAACAGGGATACGGGACAATGAGCAGTTCTTC.